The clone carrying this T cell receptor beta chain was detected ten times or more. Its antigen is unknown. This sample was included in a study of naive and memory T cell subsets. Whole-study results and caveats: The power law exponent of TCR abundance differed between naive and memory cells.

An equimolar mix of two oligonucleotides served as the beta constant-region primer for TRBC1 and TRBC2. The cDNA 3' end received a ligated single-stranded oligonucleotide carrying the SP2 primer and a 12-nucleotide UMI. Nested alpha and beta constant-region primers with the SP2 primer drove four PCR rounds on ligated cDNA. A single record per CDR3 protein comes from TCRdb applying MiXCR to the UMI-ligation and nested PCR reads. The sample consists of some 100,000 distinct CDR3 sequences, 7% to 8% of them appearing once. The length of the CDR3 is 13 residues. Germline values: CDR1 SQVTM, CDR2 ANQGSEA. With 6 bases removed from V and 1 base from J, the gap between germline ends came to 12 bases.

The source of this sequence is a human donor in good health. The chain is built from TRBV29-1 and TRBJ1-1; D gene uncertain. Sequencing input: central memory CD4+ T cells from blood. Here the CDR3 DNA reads TGCAGCGTGCAAGTCCCCCCGAACACTGAAGCTTTCTTT. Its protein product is CSVQVPPNTEAFF.